The sequence of this TCR beta chain was determined in a study of CD8 T cell repertoires and HIV-1 epitope variants. Study overall: Controls included no peptide, Ebola AY9 epitope, and a CMV, EBV, flu pool. Tested: three Gag epitope families, Nef HW9 and YT9. Study-wide points: Beta chains alone show antigen proliferation, not cytokine profile or function.

Unmatched junction bases numbered 10, after V lost 4 bases and J lost 1 base. The V gene's germline CDR1 is SEHNR and CDR2 FQNEAQ (reference sequence). CDR3 length equals 16 residues. Profiled with immunoSEQ multiplex PCR; TCRdb holds only in-frame clones, not every one. The sample contains 5,200 or so clones, more than 50% of which appear only once. A remark on this clone: Its antigen is not identified.

Input material: cultured CD8+ T cells derived from PBMCs. The rearrangement links TRBV7-9 to TRBJ2-7, with 7 nucleotides matching TRBD2. This receptor was identified in a male donor with HIV. The CDR3 DNA reads TGTGCCAGCAGCTCCGAGGGACTACAAGCTTCCTACGAGCAGTACTTC. As protein: CASSSEGLQASYEQYF.